The 18 T cell receptor beta chains below were found in one sample sequenced in a study of CD8+ T cells in alopecia areata (dated by TCRdb to 2016 to 2019). The treatment or condition label, as the study defines it: oral pan-JAK inhibitor, 5-10 mg twice daily. Receptors were amplified or captured by the immunoSEQ multiplex PCR assay. RNA was extracted from all samples and reverse transcribed into cDNA, which served as template for TCR sequencing. TCRdb provides this immuneACCESS table in a form limited to in-frame rearrangements. Some clones are lacking; in checked studies, under half of them reflect an unresolved V gene, and why the rest are absent is not known. Here the sample has about 97,000 clones; 60% occur a single time. The biggest ten clones account for roughly 15% of the sample. Sequencing was performed on CD8+ T cells sorted from blood, taken between weeks 55 and 65, from a patient treated with tofacitinib. These receptor sequences come from a human donor with alopecia areata.

The rearrangement joins TRBV5-1 to TRBJ2-7, with 8 nucleotides matching TRBD2. From germline, CDR1 is SGHRS and CDR2 YFSETQ. The CDR3 extends over 14 amino acids. The V gene end was trimmed by 3 bases and the J gene end by 2 bases; junction bases not matched to a gene: 4. The CDR3 DNA reads as TGCGCCAGCAGCTCCCCGGGAGGGGCCTACGAGCAGTACTTC. This sequence encodes CASSSPGGAYEQYF.

The chain recombines TRBV5-1 with TRBJ2-5; no reliable D call. This CDR3 contains 12 residues. The V and J ends lost 1 base and 4 bases respectively, with 5 bases between them. The germline V gene encodes CDR1 SGHRS and CDR2 YFSETQ. CDR3 bases: TGCGCCAGCAGCTTGCCTAGAGAGACCCAGTACTTC. Its protein is CASSLPRETQYF.

The rearrangement uses TRBV5-6 and TRBJ2-1, with D possibly matching TRBD2 (6 bases). The V gene's germline CDR1 is SGHDT and CDR2 YYEEEE. Trimming cost V 0 bases and J 14 bases, with 12 bases left between them. CDR3 length equals 12 residues. The CDR3: CASSLAGGIEFF. DNA for the CDR3: TGTGCCAGCAGCTTGGCCGGGGGAATCGAGTTCTTC.

The chain recombines TRBV7-9 with TRBJ2-2; no firm D call. Looked up from germline, CDR1 is SEHNR and CDR2 is FQNEAQ (reference sequence). The CDR3 is made up of 11 amino acids. Trimming removed 8 bases from V and 5 bases from J, with 6 bases in between. DNA of the CDR3: TGTGCCAGCTCTCCGACCGGGGAGCTGTTTTTT. The encoded protein is CASSPTGELFF.

In its sample, this clone was seen a few times. The chain carries TRBV7-9 and TRBJ1-2, with 7 bases matching TRBD1. The V segment lost 1 base and the J segment 6 bases; nucleotides outside the gene matches: 5. Germline V gene sequence: CDR1 SEHNR, CDR2 FQNEAQ (reference sequence). CDR3 length: 14 residues. This CDR3 is CASSLEGASDGYTF. The CDR3 bases are TGTGCCAGCAGCTTAGAGGGGGCCTCGGATGGCTACACCTTC.

The rearrangement uses TRBV5-1 and TRBJ2-1; 8 bases align to TRBD2. The CDR3 spans 13 residues. The germline V gene has CDR1 SGHRS and CDR2 YFSETQ. V shed 3 bases, J shed 7 bases, and the junction held 3 bases outside the gene matches. This CDR3 is CASSSGGGNEQFF. DNA of the CDR3: TGCGCCAGCAGCTCGGGAGGGGGTAATGAGCAGTTCTTC.

The sample holds a few counts of this clone. The gene calls are TRBV7-9 and TRBJ2-5; maybe TRBD1 (5 bases). The CDR3 is 15 residues long. With 5 bases removed from V and 4 bases from J, the gap between germline ends came to 17 bases. CDR1 and CDR2 (germline): SEHNR, FQNEAQ (reference sequence). The CDR3 is CASSALGQTGETQYF. The CDR3 DNA reads TGTGCCAGCAGCGCGTTGGGCCAAACAGGAGAGACCCAGTACTTC. The full variable domain, its missing parts supplied by reference TRBV7-9 and TRBJ2-5, is DTGVSQNPRHKITKRGQNVTFRCDPISEHNRLYWYRQTLGQGPEFLTYFQNEAQLEKSRLLSDRFSAERPKGSFSTLEIQRTEQGDSAMYLCASSALGQTGETQYFGPGTRLLVL.

CDR3 bases: TGCGCCAGCAGCCAAGTGTTATCTGACAATCAGCCCCAGCATTTT. This translates into CASSQVLSDNQPQHF. The chain is built from TRBV4-1 and TRBJ1-5; no clear D gene. CDR1 and CDR2 (germline): MGHRA, YSYEKL. This CDR3 is 15 amino acids long. Trimming removed 1 base at V and 3 bases at J, with 10 bases between.

The rearrangement uses TRBV28 and TRBJ1-1; no clear D. Trimming removed 4 bases at V and 2 bases at J, with 17 bases between. The CDR3 spans 16 residues. Germline V gene lookup returns CDR1 MDHEN and CDR2 SYDVKM. The CDR3 nucleotides are TGTGCCAGCAGTTGGTCGGTAGACGAATTTAACACTGAAGCTTTCTTT. It codes for CASSWSVDEFNTEAFF.

The sample holds a few counts of this clone. The CDR3 sequence is CASSLGKNTEAFF. CDR3 DNA sequence: TGCGCCAGCAGCTTGGGCAAGAACACTGAAGCTTTCTTT. J is TRBJ1-1 and V is TRBV5-1; no reliable D call. V lost 0 bases and J lost 1, with 4 bases in between. The CDR3 totals 13 residues. Germline V gene data show CDR1 as SGHRS and CDR2 as YFSETQ.

The sample holds one count of this clone. The chain uses TRBV11-2 and TRBJ2-7, with D possibly TRBD1 on 6 matching bases. The V gene lost 1 base and the J gene lost 5 bases, with 15 bases spanning the gap. The CDR3 is 15 amino acids. The germline V gene encodes CDR1 SGHAT and CDR2 FQNNGV. As DNA, the CDR3 is TGTGCCAGCAGCTTAGTTTTTGGCAGGGGAAACGAGCAGTACTTC. It codes for CASSLVFGRGNEQYF.

This chain joins TRBV19 and TRBJ2-7; 7 positions match TRBD1. V was clipped by 4 bases and J by 3 bases; unmatched bases: 3. There are 13 residues in the CDR3. From germline, CDR1 is LNHDA and CDR2 SQIVND (reference sequence). As DNA, the CDR3 is TGTGCCAGTAGTAACAGGGGTCACTACGAGCAGTACTTC. Protein: CASSNRGHYEQYF. Combining the CDR3 with reference TRBV19 and TRBJ2-7 gives the whole variable domain DGGITQSPKYLFRKEGQNVTLSCEQNLNHDAMYWYRQDPGQGLRLIYYSQIVNDFQKGDIAEGYSVSREKKESFPLTVTSAQKNPTAFYLCASSNRGHYEQYFGPGTRLTVT.

The chain employs TRBV5-1 and TRBJ1-4, with a possible D match to TRBD1 (6 bases). The germline V gene has CDR1 SGHRS and CDR2 YFSETQ. The CDR3 totals 13 residues. V gave up 3 bases and J gave up 8 bases, with 11 bases separating them. The CDR3, as DNA: TGCGCCAGCAGCTGGAACGGGGGCGAAAAACTGTTTTTT. Translation: CASSWNGGEKLFF.

This clone was detected a few times. V is TRBV2 and J is TRBJ2-2; D is unresolved. The CDR3 spans 11 residues. CDR1 SNHLY and CDR2 FYNNEI come from the germline V gene. V was pared by 5 bases and J by 2 bases, with 0 bases between. The CDR3 sequence is CASSNTGELFF. The DNA for the CDR3 is TGTGCCAGCAGTAACACCGGGGAGCTGTTTTTT.

The rearrangement links TRBV5-1 to TRBJ1-1; D may be TRBD1 (5 bases). The CDR3 extends over 12 amino acids. V was cut by 0 bases and J by 9 bases, with 9 bases left in between. CDR1 SGHRS and CDR2 YFSETQ come from the germline V gene. CDR3 region: CASSLGDRKAFF. The CDR3 bases are TGCGCCAGCAGCTTGGGTGACAGAAAAGCTTTCTTT.

This sequence joins TRBV30 and TRBJ2-1; D gene unclear. There are 12 residues in the CDR3. In germline, CDR1 is GTSNPN, CDR2 SVGIG (reference sequence). Trimming stripped 0 bases from V and 9 bases from J, with 9 bases between. The CDR3 coding sequence is TGTGCCTGGAGTGTAGCGCCTGGTGAGCAGTTCTTC. This sequence encodes CAWSVAPGEQFF.

V is TRBV11-2 and J is TRBJ2-3; no reliable D call. The germline V gene has CDR1 SGHAT and CDR2 FQNNGV. V was shortened by 4 bases and J by 0 bases, with 11 bases between the two germline ends. This CDR3 contains 15 residues. CDR3 nucleotides: TGTGCCAGCAGCTCGTCGGCGGCTAGCACAGATACGCAGTATTTT. The encoded protein is CASSSSAASTDTQYF.

The chain joins TRBV19 to TRBJ2-7, with D possibly being TRBD1 (6 bases). Germline-derived CDR1 and CDR2 are LNHDA and SQIVND (reference sequence). CDR3 length: 16 amino acids. V lost 5 bases and J 4 bases, leaving 21 bases between the germline ends. CDR3 nucleotide sequence: TGTGCCAGTAGTTGGGACATGGCGGAGTACGAGTACGAGCAGTACTTC. It is translated as CASSWDMAEYEYEQYF.